Shown below are 5 T cell receptor beta chains from a single sample sequenced in a study of graft-versus-host responses after intestinal transplantation. Clones were read by immunoSEQ multiplex PCR, and TCRdb kept only the in-frame ones, dropping some. The sample has about 5,600 clones, approximately 76% seen once. Tissue processing of the graft released intraepithelial and lamina propria lymphocytes from it. The sample was ileum tissue, taken 220 to 240 days after intestinal transplant. These receptors were taken from a human patient who received an intestinal transplant, so some T cells may come from the graft donor.

This clone turned up a few times. The chain uses TRBV6-5 and TRBJ2-7; weak D call: TRBD1 (5 bases). This CDR3 spans 14 amino acids. Germline V gene lookup returns CDR1 MNHEY and CDR2 SVGAGI. Trimming took off 7 bases at V and 0 bases at J, with 13 bases between the two ends. This chain's CDR3 is CASTLSGSSYEQYF. CDR3 bases: TGTGCCAGCACCCTATCAGGGTCCTCCTACGAGCAGTACTTC.

The chain joins TRBV19 to TRBJ1-3; D not certain. This CDR3 region has 13 residues. Germline V gene data show CDR1 as LNHDA and CDR2 as SQIVND (reference sequence). Trimming stripped 5 bases from V and 0 bases from J, with 5 bases between. CDR3 protein: CASSVSSGNTIYF. The CDR3, as DNA: TGTGCCAGTAGTGTCAGCTCTGGAAACACCATATATTTT.

This clone was counted a few times. V is TRBV7-8 and J is TRBJ2-4, with 9 bases that match TRBD2. The CDR3 is made up of 17 amino acids. The germline V gene encodes CDR1 SGHVS and CDR2 FQNEAQ. Trimming cost V 3 bases and J 9 bases; bases outside gene matches: 15. The CDR3 loop reads CASSFDDSSGDSGIQYF. In DNA form, the CDR3 reads TGTGCCAGCAGCTTCGACGACTCTAGCGGGGACTCTGGCATTCAGTACTTC.

This clone showed up just once. The rearrangement links TRBV7-2 to TRBJ2-7; D might be TRBD1 (6 bases). V was shortened by 4 bases and J by 3 bases, with 7 bases between the two germline ends. Germline V gene data show CDR1 as SGHTA and CDR2 as FQGNSA. CDR3 length: 12 amino acids. This chain's CDR3 is CASSSQGYEQYF. For the CDR3, the DNA is TGTGCCAGCAGCTCACAGGGCTACGAGCAGTACTTC.

This sequence joins TRBV10-3 and TRBJ2-2, with D perhaps matching TRBD1 (7 bases). The V gene's germline CDR1 is ENHRY and CDR2 SYGVKD. This CDR3 contains 15 residues. Trimming stripped 8 bases from V and 2 bases from J, with 15 bases between. CDR3 DNA sequence: TGTGCCATCTCCGGCGGGACAGCTAACACCGGGGAGCTGTTTTTT. Residues: CAISGGTANTGELFF.